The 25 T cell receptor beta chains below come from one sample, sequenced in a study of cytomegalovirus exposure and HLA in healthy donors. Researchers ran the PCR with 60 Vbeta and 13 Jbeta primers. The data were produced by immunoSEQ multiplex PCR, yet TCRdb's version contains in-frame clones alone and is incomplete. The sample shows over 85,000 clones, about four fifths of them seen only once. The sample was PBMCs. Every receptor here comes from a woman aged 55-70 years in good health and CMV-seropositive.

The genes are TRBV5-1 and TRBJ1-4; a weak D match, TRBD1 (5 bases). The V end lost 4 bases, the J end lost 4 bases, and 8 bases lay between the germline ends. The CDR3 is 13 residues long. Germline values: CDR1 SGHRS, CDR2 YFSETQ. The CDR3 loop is CASSGGLNEKLFF. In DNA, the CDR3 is TGCGCCAGCAGCGGGGGACTTAATGAAAAACTGTTTTTT.

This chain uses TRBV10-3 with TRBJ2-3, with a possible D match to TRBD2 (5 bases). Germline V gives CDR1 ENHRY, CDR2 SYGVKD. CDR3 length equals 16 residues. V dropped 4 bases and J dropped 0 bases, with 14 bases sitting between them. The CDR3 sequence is CAISGTQAVSTDTQYF. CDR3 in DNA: TGTGCCATCAGTGGGACTCAGGCGGTCAGCACAGATACGCAGTATTTT.

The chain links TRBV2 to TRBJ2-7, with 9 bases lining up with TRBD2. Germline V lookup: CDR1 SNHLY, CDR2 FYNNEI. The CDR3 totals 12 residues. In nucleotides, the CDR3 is TGTGGTGTAGCGGGAGTCGGAGACGAGCAGTACTTC. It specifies CGVAGVGDEQYF.

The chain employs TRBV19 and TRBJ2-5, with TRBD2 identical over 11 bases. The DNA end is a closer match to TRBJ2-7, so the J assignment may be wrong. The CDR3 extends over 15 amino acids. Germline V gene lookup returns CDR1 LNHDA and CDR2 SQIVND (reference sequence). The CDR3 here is CASSRTSGRSYEQYF. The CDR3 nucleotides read TGTGCCAGTAGTAGAACTAGCGGGAGAAGTTACGAGCAGTACTTC.

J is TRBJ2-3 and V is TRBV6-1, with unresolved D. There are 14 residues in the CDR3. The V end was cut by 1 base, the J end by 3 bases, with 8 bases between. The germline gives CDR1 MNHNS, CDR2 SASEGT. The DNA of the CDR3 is TGTGCCAGCAGTGAAGGCGGTAGAACAGATACGCAGTATTTT. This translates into CASSEGGRTDTQYF.

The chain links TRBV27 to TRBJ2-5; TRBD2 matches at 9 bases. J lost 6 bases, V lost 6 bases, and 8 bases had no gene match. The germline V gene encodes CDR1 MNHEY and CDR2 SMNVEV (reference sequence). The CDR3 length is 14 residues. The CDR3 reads CASRNSGSKKTQYF. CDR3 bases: TGTGCCAGCAGAAATAGCGGGAGTAAGAAGACCCAGTACTTC.

The DNA for the CDR3 is TGCGCCAGCAGCCAAGGCAGGGTGGGGTATGGCTACACCTTC. Amino acids: CASSQGRVGYGYTF. The chain recombines TRBV4-1 with TRBJ1-2, with D perhaps matching TRBD1 (5 bases). Trimming pared 1 base from V and 5 bases from J, leaving 11 bases between. From germline, CDR1 is MGHRA and CDR2 YSYEKL. The CDR3 runs 14 residues.

DNA of the CDR3: TGTGCCTGGAGTGATGCAGGGACTACAAGGTCCTACGAGCAGTACTTC. It codes for CAWSDAGTTRSYEQYF. The gene calls are TRBV30 and TRBJ2-7; 7 positions match TRBD2. Trimming removed 1 base from V and 1 base from J; junction bases left unmatched: 10. Germline CDR1 GTSNPN, CDR2 SVGIG (reference sequence). The CDR3 totals 16 residues.

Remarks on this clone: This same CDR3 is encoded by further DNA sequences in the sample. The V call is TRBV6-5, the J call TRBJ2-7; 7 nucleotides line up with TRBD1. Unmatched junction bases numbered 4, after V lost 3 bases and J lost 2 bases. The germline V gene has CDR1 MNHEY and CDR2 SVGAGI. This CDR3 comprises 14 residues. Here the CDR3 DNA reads TGTGCCAGCAGTTATTTGACAGGGACCTACGAGCAGTACTTC. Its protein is CASSYLTGTYEQYF.

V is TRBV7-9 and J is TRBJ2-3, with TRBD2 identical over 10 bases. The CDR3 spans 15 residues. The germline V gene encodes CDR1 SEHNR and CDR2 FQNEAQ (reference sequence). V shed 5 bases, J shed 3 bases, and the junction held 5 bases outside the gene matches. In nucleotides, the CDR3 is TGTGCCAGCAGCCCTAGCGGGAGACCGACAGATACGCAGTATTTT. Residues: CASSPSGRPTDTQYF. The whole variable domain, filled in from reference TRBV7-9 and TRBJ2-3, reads DTGVSQNPRHKITKRGQNVTFRCDPISEHNRLYWYRQTLGQGPEFLTYFQNEAQLEKSRLLSDRFSAERPKGSFSTLEIQRTEQGDSAMYLCASSPSGRPTDTQYFGPGTRLTVL.

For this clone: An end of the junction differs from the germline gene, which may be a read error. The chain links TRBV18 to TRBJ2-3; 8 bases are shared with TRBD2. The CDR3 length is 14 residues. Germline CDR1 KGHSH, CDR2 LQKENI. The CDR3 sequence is CASSPRGRSDTQYF. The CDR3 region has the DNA TGTGCCAGCTCCCCACGCGGGAGGTCAGATACGCAGTATTTT.

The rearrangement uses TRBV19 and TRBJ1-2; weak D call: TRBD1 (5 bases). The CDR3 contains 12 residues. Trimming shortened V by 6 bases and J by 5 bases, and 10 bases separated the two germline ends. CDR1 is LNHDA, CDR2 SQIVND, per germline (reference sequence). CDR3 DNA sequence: TGTGCCAGTAGCCCGGCAGGGTATGGCTACACCTTC. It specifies CASSPAGYGYTF. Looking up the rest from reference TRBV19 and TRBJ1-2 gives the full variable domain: DGGITQSPKYLFRKEGQNVTLSCEQNLNHDAMYWYRQDPGQGLRLIYYSQIVNDFQKGDIAEGYSVSREKKESFPLTVTSAQKNPTAFYLCASSPAGYGYTFGSGTRLTVV.

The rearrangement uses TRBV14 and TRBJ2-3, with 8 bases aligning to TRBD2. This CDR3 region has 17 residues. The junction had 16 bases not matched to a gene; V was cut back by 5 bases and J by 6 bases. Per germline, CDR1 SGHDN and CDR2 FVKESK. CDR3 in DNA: TGTGCCAGCAGCAACCCCCCCGGGACTAGTAGGTTCGATACGCAGTATTTT. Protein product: CASSNPPGTSRFDTQYF.

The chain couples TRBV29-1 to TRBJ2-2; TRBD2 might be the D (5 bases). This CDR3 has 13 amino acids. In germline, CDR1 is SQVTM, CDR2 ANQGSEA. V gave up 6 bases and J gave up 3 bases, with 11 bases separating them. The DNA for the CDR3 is TGCAGCGTAGCGGCTCTACACACCGGGGAGCTGTTTTTT. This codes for CSVAALHTGELFF.

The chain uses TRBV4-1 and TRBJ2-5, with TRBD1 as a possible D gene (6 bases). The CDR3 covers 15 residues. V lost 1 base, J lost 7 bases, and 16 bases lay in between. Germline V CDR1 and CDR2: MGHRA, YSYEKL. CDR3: CASSQGEAGEGTQYF. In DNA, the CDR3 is TGCGCCAGCAGCCAAGGAGAGGCAGGGGAAGGGACCCAGTACTTC.

The CDR3, as DNA: TGTGCCGGCGGGACAGGGAACTACGAGCAGTACTTC. It codes for CAGGTGNYEQYF. The chain couples TRBV2 to TRBJ2-7, with TRBD1 identical over 9 bases. The CDR3 runs to 12 residues. CDR1 and CDR2 (germline): SNHLY, FYNNEI. V was clipped by 11 bases and J by 3 bases; unmatched bases: 5.

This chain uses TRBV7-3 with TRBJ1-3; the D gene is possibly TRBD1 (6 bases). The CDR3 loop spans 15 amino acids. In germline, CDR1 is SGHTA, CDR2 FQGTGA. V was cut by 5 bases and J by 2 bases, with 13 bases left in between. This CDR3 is CASSREGGPGNTIYF. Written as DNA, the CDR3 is TGTGCCAGCAGCCGCGAGGGGGGGCCTGGAAACACCATATATTTT.

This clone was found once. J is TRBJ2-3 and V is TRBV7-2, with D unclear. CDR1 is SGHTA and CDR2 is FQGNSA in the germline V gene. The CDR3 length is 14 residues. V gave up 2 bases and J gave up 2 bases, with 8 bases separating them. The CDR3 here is CASSLKAITDTQYF. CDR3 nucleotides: TGTGCCAGCAGCTTAAAAGCGATCACAGATACGCAGTATTTT. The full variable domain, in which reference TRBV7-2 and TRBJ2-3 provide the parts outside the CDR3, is GAGVSQSPSNKVTEKGKDVELRCDPISGHTALYWYRQSLGQGLEFLIYFQGNSAPDKSGLPSDRFSAERTGGSVSTLTIQRTQQEDSAVYLCASSLKAITDTQYFGPGTRLTVL.

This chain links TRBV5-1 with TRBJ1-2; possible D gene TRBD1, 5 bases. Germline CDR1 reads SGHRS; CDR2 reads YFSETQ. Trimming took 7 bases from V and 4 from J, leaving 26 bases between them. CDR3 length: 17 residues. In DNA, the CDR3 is TGCGCCAGCGCCCACGGGGGGTGGCGAAAGGAGGTCTATGGCTACACCTTC. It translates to CASAHGGWRKEVYGYTF.

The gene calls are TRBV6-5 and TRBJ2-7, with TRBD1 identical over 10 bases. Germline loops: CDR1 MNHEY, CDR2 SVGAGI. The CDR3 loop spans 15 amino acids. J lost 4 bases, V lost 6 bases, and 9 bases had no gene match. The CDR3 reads CASSHSPDRGYEQYF. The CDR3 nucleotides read TGTGCCAGCAGCCACAGTCCGGACAGGGGGTACGAGCAGTACTTC.

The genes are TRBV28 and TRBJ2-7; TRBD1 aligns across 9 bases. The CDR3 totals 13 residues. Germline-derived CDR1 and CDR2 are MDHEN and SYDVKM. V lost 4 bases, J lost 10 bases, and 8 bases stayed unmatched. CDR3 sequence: CASSSTGGQIQYF. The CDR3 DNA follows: TGTGCCAGCAGTTCTACAGGGGGCCAAATACAGTACTTC.

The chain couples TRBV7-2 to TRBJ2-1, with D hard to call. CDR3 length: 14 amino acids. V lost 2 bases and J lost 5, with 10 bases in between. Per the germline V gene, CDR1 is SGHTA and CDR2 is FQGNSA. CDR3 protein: CASSLKSLNNEQFF. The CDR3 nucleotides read TGTGCCAGCAGCTTAAAATCGCTAAACAATGAGCAGTTCTTC.

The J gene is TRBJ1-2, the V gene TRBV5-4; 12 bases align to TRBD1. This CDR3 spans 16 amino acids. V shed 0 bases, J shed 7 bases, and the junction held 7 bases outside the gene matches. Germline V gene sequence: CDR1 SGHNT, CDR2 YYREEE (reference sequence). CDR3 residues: CASSLGGGQGAGGYTF. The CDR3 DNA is TGTGCCAGCAGCTTGGGGGGGGGACAGGGGGCCGGTGGCTACACCTTC.

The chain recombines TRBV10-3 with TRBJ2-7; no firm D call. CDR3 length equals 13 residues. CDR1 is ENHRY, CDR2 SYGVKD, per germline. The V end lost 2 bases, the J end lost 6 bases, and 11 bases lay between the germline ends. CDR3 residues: CAISEPPRFEQYF. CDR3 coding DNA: TGTGCCATCAGTGAGCCCCCTAGGTTCGAGCAGTACTTC.

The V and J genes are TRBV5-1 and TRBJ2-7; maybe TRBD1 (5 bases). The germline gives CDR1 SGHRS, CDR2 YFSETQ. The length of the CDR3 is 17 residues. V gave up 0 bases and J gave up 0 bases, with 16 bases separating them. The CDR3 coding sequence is TGCGCCAGCAGCTTGGTGGGGCAGGGCTATAGCTCCTACGAGCAGTACTTC. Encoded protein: CASSLVGQGYSSYEQYF.